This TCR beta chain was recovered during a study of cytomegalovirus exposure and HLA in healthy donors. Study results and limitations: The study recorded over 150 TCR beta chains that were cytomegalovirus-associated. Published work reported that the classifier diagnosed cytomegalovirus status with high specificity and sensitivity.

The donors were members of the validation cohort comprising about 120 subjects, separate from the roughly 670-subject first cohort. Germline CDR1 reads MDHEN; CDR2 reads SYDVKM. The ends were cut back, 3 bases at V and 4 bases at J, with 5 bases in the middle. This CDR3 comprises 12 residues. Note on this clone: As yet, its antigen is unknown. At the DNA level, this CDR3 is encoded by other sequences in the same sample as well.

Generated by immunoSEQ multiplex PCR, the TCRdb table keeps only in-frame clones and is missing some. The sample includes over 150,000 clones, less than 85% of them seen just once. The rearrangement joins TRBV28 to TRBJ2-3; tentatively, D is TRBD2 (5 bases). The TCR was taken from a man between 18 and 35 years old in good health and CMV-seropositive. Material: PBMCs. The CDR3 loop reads CASSLRADTQYF. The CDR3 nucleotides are TGTGCCAGCAGTTTGAGGGCAGATACGCAGTATTTT.